This TCR beta chain came from a study of blood T cell repertoires in COVID-19. The overall study: Researchers got acute and convalescent COVID-19 samples from the United States, Italy and Spain. Sources were T cells, B-cell-depleted T cells, or PBMCs; the material itself was cDNA or gDNA.

As originally analysed: The assay estimated nucleated cells by amplifying reference gene primers. TCRdb keeps only in-frame clones here, not all; method: immunoSEQ multiplex PCR. That table furnishes V, J and clone size, whereas the DNA furnished D and trimming. Altogether around 260,000 clones are present, over 75% being singletons, with the ten largest covering 2.3%. Sequencing used peripheral blood. This TCR derives from a woman in her fifties or sixties with acute or convalescent COVID-19.

The CDR3 loop reads CASSQGRGTNAYEQYF. The CDR3 nucleotides are TGTGCCAGCAGCCAAGGTAGGGGAACTAATGCCTACGAGCAGTACTTC. The chain employs TRBV3-1 (or the pseudogene TRBV3-2) and TRBJ2-7, with D perhaps matching TRBD1 (5 bases). CDR1 LGHDT and CDR2 YNNKEL come from the germline V gene (reference sequence). V lost 1 base to trimming and J lost 2 bases, with 15 bases between them. The CDR3 covers 16 residues.